This T cell receptor (beta chain) was retrieved from a study of blood T cell repertoires in COVID-19. Study background: Sites across the United States, Italy and Spain contributed samples from acute and convalescent COVID-19. In each case, the material was cDNA or gDNA derived from T cells, B-cell-depleted T cells, or PBMCs.

This clone occurred a few times. In the source study's methods: Nucleated cell counts were estimated from reference gene primer amplification. Generated by immunoSEQ multiplex PCR, the TCRdb table keeps only in-frame clones and is missing some. V, J and clone size derive from that table, while D and trimming were established from the DNA sequence. This table holds 80,000 to 95,000 clones, 86% found once. V lost 4 bases to trimming and J lost 2 bases, with 12 bases between them. CDR3 length: 14 residues. The germline V gene encodes CDR1 LNHDA and CDR2 SQIVND (reference sequence). The sample was peripheral blood. The rearrangement joins TRBV19 to TRBJ2-7; a possible D gene is TRBD2 (6 bases). The clonotype comes from a man aged 45 to 65 with active or convalescent COVID-19. CDR3 coding DNA: TGTGCCAGTAGTAGGAGGAGGGACCCCTACGAGCAGTACTTC. Its protein is CASSRRRDPYEQYF.